Listed below are T cell receptor beta chains from one sample, sequenced in a study of cytomegalovirus exposure and HLA in healthy donors. Some clones are missing from TCRdb's copy, which holds only in-frame ones; the method was immunoSEQ multiplex PCR. The sample includes some 100,000 clones, around 79% of them seen just once. The sample taken for sequencing was PBMCs. The receptor set was obtained from a male donor in good health and CMV-seropositive. Each CDR3 is given with its conserved first and last residue. A D gene is named only where the DNA matches it firmly. Not every row has a clone size; where given, it reads once, few, many or a size class.

cdr3_length: 19; d_call: TRBD2; j_call: TRBJ2-3; clone_size: -; v_call: TRBV30; cdr3_nt: TGTGCCTGGAGTGCCCAGGCTAGCGGGGTAGTTAGCTACACAGATACGCAGTATTTT; cdr3_aa: CAWSAQASGVVSYTDTQYF
cdr3_length: 15; d_call: -; j_call: TRBJ1-3; clone_size: -; v_call: TRBV18; cdr3_nt: TGTGCCAGCTCACCTGCGGGGTACTCCGAAAACACCATATATTTT; cdr3_aa: CASSPAGYSENTIYF
cdr3_length: 14; d_call: -; j_call: TRBJ2-5; clone_size: -; v_call: TRBV12-5; cdr3_nt: TGTGCTAGTGGACCCGGACAGTTCCAAGAGACCCAGTACTTC; cdr3_aa: CASGPGQFQETQYF
cdr3_length: 17; d_call: TRBD2; j_call: TRBJ2-1; clone_size: few; v_call: TRBV4-1; cdr3_nt: TGCGCCAGCAGCCACCCTATGGCGGGAGAATCCTACAATGAGCAGTTCTTC; cdr3_aa: CASSHPMAGESYNEQFF
cdr3_length: 15; d_call: -; j_call: TRBJ1-4; clone_size: -; v_call: TRBV7-2; cdr3_nt: TGTGCCAGCAGCGATCAGGGTTCAACTAATGAAAAACTGTTTTTT; cdr3_aa: CASSDQGSTNEKLFF
cdr3_length: 14; d_call: -; j_call: TRBJ2-1; clone_size: -; v_call: TRBV7-2; cdr3_nt: TGTGCCAGCAGCCCCGTCGGCGGGGGCCCACCAAGGTTCTTC; cdr3_aa: CASSPVGGGPPRFF
cdr3_length: 15; d_call: TRBD1; j_call: TRBJ2-2; clone_size: -; v_call: TRBV10-3; cdr3_nt: TGTGCCATCAGAACCGGGACAGGGGGCACCGGGGAGCTGTTTTTT; cdr3_aa: CAIRTGTGGTGELFF
cdr3_length: 15; d_call: TRBD2; j_call: TRBJ2-1; clone_size: -; v_call: TRBV18; cdr3_nt: TGTGCCAGCTCACCATCTCTTCGGGGGGACAATGAGCAGTTCTTC; cdr3_aa: CASSPSLRGDNEQFF
cdr3_length: 15; d_call: -; j_call: TRBJ1-3; clone_size: -; v_call: TRBV5-1; cdr3_nt: TGCGCCAGCAGCTCCGACATGGCCGCTGGAAACACCATATATTTT; cdr3_aa: CASSSDMAAGNTIYF
cdr3_length: 17; d_call: TRBD1; j_call: TRBJ1-2; clone_size: -; v_call: TRBV7-9; cdr3_nt: TGTGCCAGCAGTTCCCGGATTAGGGACAGGGGGTATTTTGGCTACACCTTC; cdr3_aa: CASSSRIRDRGYFGYTF
cdr3_length: 12; d_call: -; j_call: TRBJ1-1; clone_size: -; v_call: TRBV6-6; cdr3_nt: TGTGCCAGCAGTTACTCCCCCTCTGAAGCTTTCTTT; cdr3_aa: CASSYSPSEAFF
cdr3_length: 15; d_call: TRBD2; j_call: TRBJ2-7; clone_size: -; v_call: TRBV6-5; cdr3_nt: TGTGCCAGCAGTGCCCCGGGACTAGCGGGGATCGAGCAGTACTTC; cdr3_aa: CASSAPGLAGIEQYF
cdr3_length: 14; d_call: -; j_call: TRBJ1-2; clone_size: -; v_call: TRBV15; cdr3_nt: TGTGCCACCAGCAGACGGACAGCCAACTATGGCTACACCTTC; cdr3_aa: CATSRRTANYGYTF
cdr3_length: 13; d_call: -; j_call: TRBJ1-5; clone_size: -; v_call: TRBV28; cdr3_nt: TGTGCCAGCAGTAGGGCTGCGGGCCAGCCCCAGCATTTT; cdr3_aa: CASSRAAGQPQHF
cdr3_length: 14; d_call: -; j_call: TRBJ2-7; clone_size: -; v_call: TRBV5-4; cdr3_nt: TGTGCCAGCAGCTTGACAGGGCGGGCGGACGAGCAGTACTTC; cdr3_aa: CASSLTGRADEQYF
cdr3_length: 15; d_call: TRBD1; j_call: TRBJ1-2; clone_size: -; v_call: TRBV27; cdr3_nt: TGTGCCAGCAGTCCCGATCCAGGGGGCGCTTATGGCTACACCTTC; cdr3_aa: CASSPDPGGAYGYTF
cdr3_length: 19; d_call: -; j_call: TRBJ1-5; clone_size: few; v_call: TRBV7-8; cdr3_nt: TGTGCCAGCAGCTTAGAGTTTATTAGGGGGGGCGAAAACAATCAGCCCCAGCATTTT; cdr3_aa: CASSLEFIRGGENNQPQHF
cdr3_length: 16; d_call: TRBD1; j_call: TRBJ1-5; clone_size: few; v_call: TRBV4-2; cdr3_nt: TGTGCCAGCAGCCAAGGAGGAACAGGGGGAAATCAGCCCCAGCATTTT; cdr3_aa: CASSQGGTGGNQPQHF
cdr3_length: 12; d_call: -; j_call: TRBJ1-5; clone_size: -; v_call: TRBV7-9; cdr3_nt: TGTGCCAGCAGCGACGGAGGTCAGCCCCAGCATTTT; cdr3_aa: CASSDGGQPQHF
cdr3_length: 14; d_call: -; j_call: TRBJ1-5; clone_size: -; v_call: TRBV18; cdr3_nt: TGTGCCAGCTCATCCGACGGGAGCAATCAGCCCCAGCATTTT; cdr3_aa: CASSSDGSNQPQHF
cdr3_length: 15; d_call: TRBD2; j_call: TRBJ2-5; clone_size: -; v_call: TRBV30; cdr3_nt: TGTGCCTGGAGTGTTGGGCGGGGGGGGTGGGAGACCCAGTACTTC; cdr3_aa: CAWSVGRGGWETQYF
cdr3_length: 13; d_call: -; j_call: TRBJ2-2; clone_size: -; v_call: TRBV10-3; cdr3_nt: TGTGCCATCGGGCGGGAGAACACCGGGGAGCTGTTTTTT; cdr3_aa: CAIGRENTGELFF
cdr3_length: 17; d_call: -; j_call: TRBJ1-4; clone_size: -; v_call: TRBV4-3; cdr3_nt: TGCGCCAGCAGCCAAGATAAGGCACAGGGAGTAGGGGAAAAACTGTTTTTT; cdr3_aa: CASSQDKAQGVGEKLFF
cdr3_length: 14; d_call: -; j_call: TRBJ1-4; clone_size: -; v_call: TRBV27; cdr3_nt: TGTGCCAGCAGTGTTACAGGCTCGGCTGAAAAACCGTTTTTT; cdr3_aa: CASSVTGSAEKPFF
cdr3_length: 11; d_call: -; j_call: TRBJ1-2; clone_size: -; v_call: TRBV25-1; cdr3_nt: TGTGCCAGCAGGGACAGCTATGGCTACACCTTC; cdr3_aa: CASRDSYGYTF
cdr3_length: 15; d_call: -; j_call: TRBJ2-2; clone_size: -; v_call: TRBV11-2; cdr3_nt: TGTGCCAGCAGTTCTGTTCAGGGAAGGGCCGGGGAGCTGTTTTTT; cdr3_aa: CASSSVQGRAGELFF
cdr3_length: 14; d_call: TRBD1; j_call: TRBJ1-1; clone_size: -; v_call: TRBV19; cdr3_nt: TGTGCCAGTAAGTTCGCAGGGGGAAGTACTGAAGCTTTCTTT; cdr3_aa: CASKFAGGSTEAFF
cdr3_length: 13; d_call: -; j_call: TRBJ1-1; clone_size: few; v_call: TRBV19; cdr3_nt: TGTGCTCATAGCATGGGGGCTGGCACTGAAGCTTTCTTT; cdr3_aa: CAHSMGAGTEAFF
cdr3_length: 16; d_call: TRBD2; j_call: TRBJ2-3; clone_size: -; v_call: TRBV7-2; cdr3_nt: TGTGCCAGCAGCTTGGGGACTAGCGGGGGCACAGATACGCAGTATTTT; cdr3_aa: CASSLGTSGGTDTQYF
cdr3_length: 14; d_call: TRBD1; j_call: TRBJ1-4; clone_size: few; v_call: TRBV18; cdr3_nt: TGTGCCAGCTCAGAGGGGGCCCGTAATGAAAAACTGTTTTTT; cdr3_aa: CASSEGARNEKLFF
cdr3_length: 14; d_call: -; j_call: TRBJ2-1; clone_size: -; v_call: TRBV6-5; cdr3_nt: TGTGCCAGCAGTTCCGTTCTCCAGGGGAATGAGCAGTTCTTC; cdr3_aa: CASSSVLQGNEQFF
cdr3_length: 13; d_call: -; j_call: TRBJ1-2; clone_size: -; v_call: TRBV4-3; cdr3_nt: TGCGCCAGCAGCCCAGGCAGGGTCTATGGCTACACCTTC; cdr3_aa: CASSPGRVYGYTF
cdr3_length: 13; d_call: TRBD1; j_call: TRBJ1-2; clone_size: -; v_call: TRBV2; cdr3_nt: TGTGCCAGATGGGACAGGGGGGCCTATGGCTACACCTTC; cdr3_aa: CARWDRGAYGYTF
cdr3_length: 15; d_call: -; j_call: TRBJ1-4; clone_size: -; v_call: TRBV5-1; cdr3_nt: TGCGCCAGCAGCTTGGTGCCAGGGGCCGGTGAAAAACTGTTTTTT; cdr3_aa: CASSLVPGAGEKLFF
cdr3_length: 15; d_call: -; j_call: TRBJ2-3; clone_size: -; v_call: TRBV25-1; cdr3_nt: TGTGCCAGCAGTTACGCTCGGGGGTACGCAGATACGCAGTATTTT; cdr3_aa: CASSYARGYADTQYF
cdr3_length: 16; d_call: -; j_call: TRBJ1-4; clone_size: -; v_call: TRBV5-6; cdr3_nt: TGTGCCAGCAACAACGGGCCAACCACAGGAGATGAAAAACTGTTTTTT; cdr3_aa: CASNNGPTTGDEKLFF
cdr3_length: 13; d_call: TRBD1; j_call: TRBJ1-2; clone_size: -; v_call: TRBV5-8; cdr3_nt: TGTGCCAGCAGCCGGACAGGGGGCTACGGCTACACCTTC; cdr3_aa: CASSRTGGYGYTF
cdr3_length: 18; d_call: TRBD2; j_call: TRBJ2-2; clone_size: -; v_call: TRBV9; cdr3_nt: TGTGCCAGCAGCGTAGAGGAACGGTTTGAGCGGGGCACCGGGGAGCTGTTTTTT; cdr3_aa: CASSVEERFERGTGELFF
cdr3_length: 14; d_call: TRBD2; j_call: TRBJ2-5; clone_size: -; v_call: TRBV11-2; cdr3_nt: TGTGCCAGCAGCTCGACTAGCTATGGAGAGACCCAGTACTTC; cdr3_aa: CASSSTSYGETQYF
cdr3_length: 13; d_call: -; j_call: TRBJ2-2; clone_size: -; v_call: TRBV5-4; cdr3_nt: TGTGCCAGCAGCTCCGCGAACACCGGGGAGCTGTTTTTT; cdr3_aa: CASSSANTGELFF